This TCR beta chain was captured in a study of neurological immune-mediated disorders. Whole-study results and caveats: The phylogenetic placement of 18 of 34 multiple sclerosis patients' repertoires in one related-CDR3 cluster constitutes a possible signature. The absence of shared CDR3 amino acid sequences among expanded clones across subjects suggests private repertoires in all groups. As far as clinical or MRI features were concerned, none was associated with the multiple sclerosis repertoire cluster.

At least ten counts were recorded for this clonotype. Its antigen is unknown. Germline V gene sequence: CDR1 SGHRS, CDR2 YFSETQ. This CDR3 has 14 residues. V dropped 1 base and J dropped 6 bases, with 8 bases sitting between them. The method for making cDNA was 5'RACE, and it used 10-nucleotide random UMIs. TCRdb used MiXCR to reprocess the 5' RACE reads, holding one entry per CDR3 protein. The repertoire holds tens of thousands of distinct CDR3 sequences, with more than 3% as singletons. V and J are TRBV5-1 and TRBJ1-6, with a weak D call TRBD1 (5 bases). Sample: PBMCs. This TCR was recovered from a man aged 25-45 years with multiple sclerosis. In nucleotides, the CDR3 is TGCGCCAGCAGCTTGAGACAGCCTAATTCACCCCTCCACTTT. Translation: CASSLRQPNSPLHF.